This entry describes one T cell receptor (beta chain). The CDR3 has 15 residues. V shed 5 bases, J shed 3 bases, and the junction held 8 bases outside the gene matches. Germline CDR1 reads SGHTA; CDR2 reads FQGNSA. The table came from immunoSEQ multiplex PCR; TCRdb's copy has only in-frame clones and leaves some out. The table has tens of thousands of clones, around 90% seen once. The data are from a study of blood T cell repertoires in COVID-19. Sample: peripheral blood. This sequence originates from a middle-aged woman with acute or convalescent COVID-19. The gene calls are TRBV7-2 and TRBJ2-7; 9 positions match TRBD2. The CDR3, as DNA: TGTGCCAGCAGCAATAGCGGGGGCCGATACTACGAGCAGTACTTC. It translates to CASSNSGGRYYEQYF.